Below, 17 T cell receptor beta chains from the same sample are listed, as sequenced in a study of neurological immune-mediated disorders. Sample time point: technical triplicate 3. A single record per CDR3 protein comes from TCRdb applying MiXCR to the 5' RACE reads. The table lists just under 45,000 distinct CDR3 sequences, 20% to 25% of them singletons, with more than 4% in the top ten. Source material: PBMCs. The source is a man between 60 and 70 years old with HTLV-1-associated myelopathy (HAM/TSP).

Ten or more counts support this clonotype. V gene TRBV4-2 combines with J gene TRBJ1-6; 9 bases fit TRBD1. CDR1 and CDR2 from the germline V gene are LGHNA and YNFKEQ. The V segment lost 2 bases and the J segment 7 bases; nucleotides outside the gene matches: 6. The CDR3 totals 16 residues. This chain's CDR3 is CASSQPTGGSNSPLHF. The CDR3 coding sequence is TGTGCCAGCAGCCAACCGACAGGGGGAAGCAATTCACCCCTCCACTTT.

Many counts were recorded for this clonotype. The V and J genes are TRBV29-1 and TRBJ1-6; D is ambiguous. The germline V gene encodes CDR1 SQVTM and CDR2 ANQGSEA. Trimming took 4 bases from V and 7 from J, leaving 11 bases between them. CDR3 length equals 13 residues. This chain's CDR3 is CSVGWAANSPLHF. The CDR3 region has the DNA TGCAGCGTTGGGTGGGCCGCCAATTCACCCCTCCACTTT.

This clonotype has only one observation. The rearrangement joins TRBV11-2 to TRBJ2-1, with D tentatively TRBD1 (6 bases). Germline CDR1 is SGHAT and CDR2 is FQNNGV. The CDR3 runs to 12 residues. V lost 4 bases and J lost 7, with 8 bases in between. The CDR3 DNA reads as TGTGCCAGCAGCTCCCAGGGGAATGAGCAGTTCTTC. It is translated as CASSSQGNEQFF.

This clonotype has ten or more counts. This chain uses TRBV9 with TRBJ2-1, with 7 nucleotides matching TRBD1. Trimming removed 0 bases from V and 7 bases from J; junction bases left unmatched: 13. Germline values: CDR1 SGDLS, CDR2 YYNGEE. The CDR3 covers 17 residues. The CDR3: CASSVEETGILSNEQFF. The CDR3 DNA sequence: TGTGCCAGCAGCGTAGAGGAGACAGGGATTCTGAGTAATGAGCAGTTCTTC.

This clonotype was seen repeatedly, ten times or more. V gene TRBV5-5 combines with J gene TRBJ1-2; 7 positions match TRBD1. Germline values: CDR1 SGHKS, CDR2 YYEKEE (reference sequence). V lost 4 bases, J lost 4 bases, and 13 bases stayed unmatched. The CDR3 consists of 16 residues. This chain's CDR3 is CASSGTGASESYGYTF. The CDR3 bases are TGTGCCAGCAGCGGAACAGGGGCGTCGGAGAGCTATGGCTACACCTTC.

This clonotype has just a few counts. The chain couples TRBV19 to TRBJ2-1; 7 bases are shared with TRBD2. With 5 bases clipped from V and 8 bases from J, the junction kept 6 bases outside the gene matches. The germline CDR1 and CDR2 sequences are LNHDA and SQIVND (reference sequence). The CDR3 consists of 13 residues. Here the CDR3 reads CASSRTSTYEQFF. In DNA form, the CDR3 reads TGTGCCAGTAGTCGGACTAGTACGTATGAGCAGTTCTTC.

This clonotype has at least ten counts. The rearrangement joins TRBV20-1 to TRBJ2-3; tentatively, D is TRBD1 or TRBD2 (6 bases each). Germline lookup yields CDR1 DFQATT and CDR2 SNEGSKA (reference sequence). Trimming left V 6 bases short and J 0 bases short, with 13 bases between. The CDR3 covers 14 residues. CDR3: CSALKGGSTDTQYF. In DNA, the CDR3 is TGCAGTGCCCTAAAGGGGGGTAGCACAGATACGCAGTATTTT.

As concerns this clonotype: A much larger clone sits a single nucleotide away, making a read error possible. The CDR3 DNA reads TGCTCCAGCAGCTTGGACGGAACTGGGGGCGCTGGGTATGGCTACACCTTC. It yields the protein CSSSLDGTGGAGYGYTF. The chain employs TRBV5-1 and TRBJ1-2, with a possible D match to TRBD1 (6 bases). The CDR3 is made up of 17 amino acids. CDR1 SGHRS and CDR2 YFSETQ come from the germline V gene.

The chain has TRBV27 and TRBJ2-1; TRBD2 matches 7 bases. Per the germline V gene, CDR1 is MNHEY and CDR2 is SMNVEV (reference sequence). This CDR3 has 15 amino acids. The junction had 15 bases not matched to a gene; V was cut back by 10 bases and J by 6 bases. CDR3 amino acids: CAIINPGTNTNEQFF. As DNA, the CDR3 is TGTGCCATCATCAATCCCGGGACTAATACCAATGAGCAGTTCTTC.

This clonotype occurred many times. The DNA of the CDR3 is TGTGCCAGCAGTCTAGGACTAGCTCCTCACAATGAGCAGTTCTTC. Translated, it gives CASSLGLAPHNEQFF. This rearrangement joins TRBV12-3 or TRBV12-4 to TRBJ2-1, with 8 bases lining up with TRBD2. Trimming at V came to 5 bases and at J to 5 bases, leaving 8 bases not matched to a gene. This CDR3 is 15 amino acids long.

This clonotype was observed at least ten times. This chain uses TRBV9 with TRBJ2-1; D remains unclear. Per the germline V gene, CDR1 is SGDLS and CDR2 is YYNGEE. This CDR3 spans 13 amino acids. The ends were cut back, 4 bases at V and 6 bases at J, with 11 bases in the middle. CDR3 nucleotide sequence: TGTGCCAGCAGCCGAGTAACGGGCAATGAGCAGTTCTTC. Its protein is CASSRVTGNEQFF.

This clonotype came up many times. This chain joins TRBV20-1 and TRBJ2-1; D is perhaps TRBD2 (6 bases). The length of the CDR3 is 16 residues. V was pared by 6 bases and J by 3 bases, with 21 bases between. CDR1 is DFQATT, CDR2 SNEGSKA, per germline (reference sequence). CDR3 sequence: CSAGQRGNPNYNEQFF. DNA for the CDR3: TGCAGTGCGGGCCAGCGCGGGAACCCAAACTACAATGAGCAGTTCTTC.

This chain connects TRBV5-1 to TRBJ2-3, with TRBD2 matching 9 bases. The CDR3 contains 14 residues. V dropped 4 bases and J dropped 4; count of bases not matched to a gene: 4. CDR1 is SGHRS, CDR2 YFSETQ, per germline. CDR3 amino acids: CASSLSGSADTQYF. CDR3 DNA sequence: TGCGCCAGCAGCCTTAGCGGGAGTGCAGATACGCAGTATTTT.

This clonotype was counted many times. CDR3: CASSPLAGGRSGYEQYF. The CDR3 DNA reads as TGTGCCAGCAGCCCCTTAGCGGGAGGGCGAAGTGGTTACGAGCAGTACTTC. The chain recombines TRBV7-6 with TRBJ2-7; 11 bases map to TRBD2. Germline V gene data show CDR1 as SGHVS and CDR2 as FNYEAQ. V lost 5 bases, J lost 4 bases, and 13 bases stayed unmatched. The CDR3 length is 17 residues. The full variable domain, rest sourced from reference TRBV7-6 and TRBJ2-7, is GAGVSQSPRYKVTKRGQDVALRCDPISGHVSLYWYRQALGQGPEFLTYFNYEAQQDKSGLPNDRFSAERPEGSISTLTIQRTEQRDSAMYRCASSPLAGGRSGYEQYFGPGTRLTVT.

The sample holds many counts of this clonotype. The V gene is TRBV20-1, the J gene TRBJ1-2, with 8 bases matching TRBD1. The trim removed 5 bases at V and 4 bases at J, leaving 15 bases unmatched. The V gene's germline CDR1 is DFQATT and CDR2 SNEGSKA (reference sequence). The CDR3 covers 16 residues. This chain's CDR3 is CSAPLIGQGTGYGYTF. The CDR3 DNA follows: TGCAGTGCTCCCCTAATTGGGCAGGGGACAGGCTATGGCTACACCTTC.

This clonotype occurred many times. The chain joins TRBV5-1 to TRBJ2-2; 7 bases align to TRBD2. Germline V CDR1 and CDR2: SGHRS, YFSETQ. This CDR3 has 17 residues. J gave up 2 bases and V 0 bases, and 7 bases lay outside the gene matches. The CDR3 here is CASSLGAQRGNTGELFF. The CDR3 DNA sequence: TGCGCCAGCAGCTTGGGGGCCCAGCGGGGTAACACCGGGGAGCTGTTTTTT.

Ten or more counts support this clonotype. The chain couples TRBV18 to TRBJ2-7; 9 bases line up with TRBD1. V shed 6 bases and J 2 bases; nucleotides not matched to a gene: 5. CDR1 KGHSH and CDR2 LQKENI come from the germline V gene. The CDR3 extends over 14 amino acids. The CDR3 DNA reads TGTGCCAGCTCCCCGGGACAGGGCCCCTACGAGCAGTACTTC. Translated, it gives CASSPGQGPYEQYF. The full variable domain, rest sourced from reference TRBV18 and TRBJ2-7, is NAGVMQNPRHLVRRRGQEARLRCSPMKGHSHVYWYRQLPEEGLKFMVYLQKENIIDESGMPKERFSAEFPKEGPSILRIQQVVRGDSAAYFCASSPGQGPYEQYFGPGTRLTVT.